This T cell receptor (beta chain) was recovered during a study of blood T cell repertoires in COVID-19. The overall study: The cDNA or gDNA used as material had been derived from T cells, B-cell-depleted T cells, or PBMCs.

The CDR3 length is 15 residues. V gave up 2 bases and J gave up 0 bases, with 10 bases separating them. Germline lookup yields CDR1 LGHNA and CDR2 YNFKEQ. Original methodology: The assay estimated nucleated cells by amplifying reference gene primers. The table came from immunoSEQ multiplex PCR; TCRdb's copy has only in-frame clones and leaves some out. That table furnishes V, J and clone size, whereas the DNA furnished D and trimming. The repertoire holds some 80,000 clones, with 85% to 90% as singletons. The receptor was isolated from an elderly man with active or convalescent COVID-19. What was sequenced was peripheral blood. The gene calls are TRBV4-2 and TRBJ2-5; unclear D gene. This CDR3 is CASSQQNRDQETQYF. For the CDR3, the DNA is TGTGCCAGCAGCCAACAAAACAGAGACCAAGAGACCCAGTACTTC.